This TCR beta chain was identified in a study of cytomegalovirus exposure and HLA in healthy donors. About this clone: Its specificity is unknown.

Vbeta (60) and Jbeta (13) primers were used in the PCR. TCRdb keeps only in-frame clones here, not all; method: immunoSEQ multiplex PCR. Of some 100,000 clones listed, about three quarters are singletons. CDR1 and CDR2 from the germline V gene are MNHNY and SVGAGI (reference sequence). J lost 6 bases, V lost 10 bases, and 11 bases had no gene match. The CDR3 sequence is 14 residues long. The study, taken as a whole, reports: Researchers catalogued about 160 TCR beta chains as cytomegalovirus-associated. 87-base-pair reads could not separate some V segments, including TRBV6-2 and TRBV6-3.

Whereas donors were nominally healthy upon sampling, unrecorded immune exposures were probable. Specimen: PBMCs. The V call is TRBV6-6, the J call TRBJ2-2; 7 bases are a match to TRBD2. This clonotype was obtained from a woman in her 50s in good health and CMV-seropositive. CDR3 residues: CATRRGSSSGELFF. The DNA of the CDR3 is TGTGCCACCAGGCGGGGGAGTAGCTCCGGGGAGCTGTTTTTT.